Presented here are 16 T cell receptor beta chains from one specimen sequenced in a study of STAT5B mutations in CD4+ large granular lymphocyte leukemia. Profiling relied on immunoSEQ multiplex PCR, and the TCRdb table lists in-frame clones only, not all of them. The sample yields more than 20,000 clones, 79% seen once. The sample taken for sequencing was CD4+ T cells from blood buffy coats. These receptors all come from a human donor in good health.

The CDR3, as DNA: TGTGCCAGTAGTACTGGGCCCTATCAGCCCCAGCATTTT. This encodes CASSTGPYQPQHF. The chain has TRBV19 and TRBJ1-5, with D unclear. The CDR3 contains 13 residues. Germline V gene data show CDR1 as LNHDA and CDR2 as SQIVND (reference sequence). V lost 4 bases to trimming and J lost 5 bases, with 9 bases between them.

In this sample, this clone turned up a few times. The chain couples TRBV2 to TRBJ2-2, with D tentatively TRBD1 (5 bases). Germline values: CDR1 SNHLY, CDR2 FYNNEI. Deletions cut 7 bases from V and 6 bases from J, with 6 bases between. The CDR3 extends over 11 amino acids. CDR3 nucleotides: TGTGCCAGCATACAGGCCGGGGAGCTGTTTTTT. Translated: CASIQAGELFF.

The chain combines TRBV18 with TRBJ2-3, with a tentative D call TRBD1 (6 bases). There are 13 residues in the CDR3. CDR1 is KGHSH and CDR2 is LQKENI in the germline V gene. V was clipped by 5 bases and J by 2 bases, with 8 bases between them. CDR3 amino acids: CASSGQSTDTQYF. CDR3 nucleotide sequence: TGTGCCAGCTCAGGACAGTCCACAGATACGCAGTATTTT.

The CDR3 coding sequence is TGTGCCAGCAGTGAGGGGCGTCAAGAGACCCAGTACTTC. Translation: CASSEGRQETQYF. The chain recombines TRBV2 with TRBJ2-5; a weak D match, TRBD1 (5 bases). The CDR3 is 13 amino acids. V lost 3 bases and J lost 2, with 7 bases in between. Germline V gives CDR1 SNHLY, CDR2 FYNNEI. Combining the CDR3 with reference TRBV2 and TRBJ2-5 gives the whole variable domain EPEVTQTPSHQVTQMGQEVILRCVPISNHLYFYWYRQILGQKVEFLVSFYNNEISEKSEIFDDQFSVERPDGSNFTLKIRSTKLEDSAMYFCASSEGRQETQYFGPGTRLLVL.

The V gene is TRBV30, the J gene TRBJ1-6; maybe TRBD1 (5 bases). V lost 3 bases and J 7 bases, leaving 7 bases between the germline ends. The CDR3 is 12 amino acids. The V gene's germline CDR1 is GTSNPN and CDR2 SVGIG (reference sequence). The CDR3 nucleotides read TGTGCCTGGAGGGGGCCGAATTCACCCCTCCACTTT. It yields the protein CAWRGPNSPLHF.

This clone has a single count. A read error may account for a junction end that differs from germline. The genes are TRBV7-9 and TRBJ1-2; a weak D match, TRBD1 (5 bases). The germline CDR1 and CDR2 sequences are SEHNR and FQNEAQ (reference sequence). The CDR3 totals 14 residues. CDR3 nucleotide sequence: TGTGTCAGCAGCTTAGTAGAGGGGCGCGGTGGCTACACCTTC. This translates into CVSSLVEGRGGYTF.

The V gene is TRBV6-6, the J gene TRBJ2-5; tentative D call: TRBD1 (6 bases). Germline V gives CDR1 MNHNY, CDR2 SVGAGI (reference sequence). The V gene lost 1 base and the J gene lost 3 bases, with 9 bases spanning the gap. CDR3 length: 14 amino acids. CDR3 DNA: TGTGCCAGCAGTTACTTACGGACAGAAGAGACCCAGTACTTC. Amino acids: CASSYLRTEETQYF.

The chain couples TRBV9 to TRBJ2-7; D is possibly TRBD1 or TRBD2 (5 bases each). The CDR3 covers 14 residues. Germline lookup yields CDR1 SGDLS and CDR2 YYNGEE. The V end was cut by 0 bases, the J end by 7 bases, with 14 bases between. CDR3 sequence: CASSVGGTAAEQYF. Here the CDR3 DNA reads TGTGCCAGCAGCGTAGGGGGGACCGCTGCGGAGCAGTACTTC.

This rearrangement joins TRBV5-4 to TRBJ1-2; 7 bases agree with TRBD1. The germline V gene encodes CDR1 SGHNT and CDR2 YYREEE (reference sequence). The CDR3 consists of 14 residues. The V and J ends lost 4 bases and 4 bases, in that order; junction bases with no gene match: 7. CDR3 in DNA: TGTGCCAGCAGCCCACAGGGGAATGGCTATGGCTACACCTTC. Amino acid sequence: CASSPQGNGYGYTF.

V and J are TRBV30 and TRBJ1-2; TRBD1 agrees at 11 bases. The length of the CDR3 is 15 residues. Trimming at V came to 0 bases and at J to 7 bases, leaving 7 bases not matched to a gene. From germline, CDR1 is GTSNPN and CDR2 SVGIG (reference sequence). CDR3 loop: CAWSVIGQGAFGYTF. In nucleotides, the CDR3 is TGTGCCTGGAGTGTGATAGGACAGGGGGCGTTTGGCTACACCTTC.

The chain recombines TRBV11-3 with TRBJ2-5; 7 nucleotides agree with TRBD2. CDR1 is SGHNT, CDR2 YENEEA, per germline. V was clipped by 1 base and J by 1 base; unmatched bases: 3. The CDR3 contains 15 residues. CDR3 nucleotides: TGTGCCAGCAGCTTAGGGGAGCGGGGCCAAGAGACCCAGTACTTC. Encoded protein: CASSLGERGQETQYF.

The V gene is TRBV30, the J gene TRBJ1-5, with no clear D. CDR3 length equals 13 residues. The V gene's germline CDR1 is GTSNPN and CDR2 SVGIG (reference sequence). Trimming shortened V by 0 bases and J by 6 bases, and 9 bases separated the two germline ends. CDR3 nucleotide sequence: TGTGCCTGGAGTGTAGGGTCGAGTCAGCCCCAGCATTTT. This gives the protein CAWSVGSSQPQHF.

The rearrangement joins TRBV5-1 to TRBJ2-1; a possible D gene is TRBD1 (7 bases). CDR1 is SGHRS and CDR2 is YFSETQ in the germline V gene. V lost 0 bases to trimming and J lost 7 bases, with 11 bases between them. The CDR3 covers 14 residues. CDR3 region: CASSLGQGGNEQFF. CDR3 bases: TGCGCCAGCAGCTTGGGACAGGGAGGAAATGAGCAGTTCTTC.

V gene TRBV11-2 combines with J gene TRBJ2-6; D remains unclear. The germline CDR1 and CDR2 sequences are SGHAT and FQNNGV. The CDR3 is 13 residues long. Trimming shortened V by 2 bases and J by 12 bases, and 11 bases separated the two germline ends. The CDR3 sequence is CASSLFRARVLTF. CDR3 bases: TGTGCCAGCAGCTTATTCCGGGCTCGCGTCCTGACTTTC.

The chain carries TRBV11-3 and TRBJ2-6; D is uncertain. The CDR3 runs 15 residues. Germline CDR1 and CDR2: SGHNT and YENEEA. Deletions cut 1 base from V and 3 bases from J, with 7 bases between. CDR3: CASSLAPFGANVLTF. The DNA for the CDR3 is TGTGCCAGCAGCTTAGCCCCCTTTGGGGCCAACGTCCTGACTTTC.

The chain links TRBV9 to TRBJ2-2, with TRBD2 identical over 7 bases. V lost 0 bases and J lost 5; bases outside the gene matches: 4. Germline V gene sequence: CDR1 SGDLS, CDR2 YYNGEE. The CDR3 has 15 amino acids. In DNA, the CDR3 is TGTGCCAGCAGCGTAGGGCAGGGAGGGACCGGGGAGCTGTTTTTT. Amino acid sequence: CASSVGQGGTGELFF.